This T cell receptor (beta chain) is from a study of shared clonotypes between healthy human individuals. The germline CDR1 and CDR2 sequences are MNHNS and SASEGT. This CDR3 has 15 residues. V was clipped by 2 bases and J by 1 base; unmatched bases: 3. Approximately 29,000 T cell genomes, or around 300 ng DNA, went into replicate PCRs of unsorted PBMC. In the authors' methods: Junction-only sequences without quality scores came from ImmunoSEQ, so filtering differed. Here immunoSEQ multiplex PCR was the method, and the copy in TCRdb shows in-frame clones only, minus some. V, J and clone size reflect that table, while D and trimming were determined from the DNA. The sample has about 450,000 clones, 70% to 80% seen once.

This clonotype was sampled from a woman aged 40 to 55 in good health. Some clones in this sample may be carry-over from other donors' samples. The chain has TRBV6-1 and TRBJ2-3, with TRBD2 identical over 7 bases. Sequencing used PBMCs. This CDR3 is CASSETLARTDTQYF. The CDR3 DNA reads TGTGCCAGCAGTGAAACACTAGCGCGCACAGATACGCAGTATTTT.